The present entry profiles one TCR beta chain with its context. Its specificity is unknown. The CDR3 loop spans 16 amino acids. CDR1 and CDR2 (germline): MNHNS, SASEGT. Unmatched junction bases numbered 5, after V lost 6 bases and J lost 0 bases. PCR was performed using 60 Vbeta and 13 Jbeta primers. Some clones are missing from TCRdb's copy, which holds only in-frame ones; the method was immunoSEQ multiplex PCR. The repertoire holds fewer than 250,000 clones, with about three quarters as singletons. Healthy bone marrow donors made up the cohort. The data belong to a study of cytomegalovirus exposure and HLA in healthy donors. In the study overall: Researchers found that approximately 85% of 350 to 500 genotyped donors fell within the Caucasian-associated ancestry cluster.

Study-wide findings and caveats: The authors excluded some V segments, including TRBV6-2 and TRBV6-3, as indistinguishable. One variant, a missense change in DCLRE1C, was linked in a later analysis to TCR beta V- and J-gene trimming.

The chain carries TRBV6-1 and TRBJ2-2; TRBD1 matches 9 bases. The receptor was isolated from a woman in her forties in good health and CMV-seronegative. What was sequenced was PBMCs. The CDR3 nucleotides read TGTGCCAGCAGGGAACAGGGGGCGACGAACACCGGGGAGCTGTTTTTT. It is translated as CASREQGATNTGELFF.